The 5 T cell receptor beta chains presented below share a single source sample, sequenced in a study of a mutant IDH1 vaccine in newly diagnosed glioma. Data came from immunoSEQ multiplex PCR; TCRdb stores just in-frame clones and leaves some out. The sample includes around 64,000 clones, around 83% of them seen just once. Stated time point: baseline, week 1 (first vaccination visit). Noted treatment: pre-vaccination baseline after standard-of-care therapy. Source: peripheral blood mononuclear cells (PBMCs), taken from a glioma patient treated with radiotherapy, temozolomide or both. The receptors were sampled from a woman in her late teens or twenties with glioma. Some clones in this sample may be carry-over from other donors' samples.

V is TRBV7-2 and J is TRBJ1-2, with TRBD1 identical over 9 bases. Per germline, CDR1 SGHTA and CDR2 FQGNSA. V was clipped by 3 bases and J by 5 bases; unmatched bases: 7. The length of the CDR3 is 15 residues. CDR3 residues: CASSLGTGMSYGYTF. CDR3 nucleotides: TGTGCCAGCAGCTTGGGGACAGGGATGAGTTATGGCTACACCTTC. Based on the CDR3 plus reference TRBV7-2 and TRBJ1-2, the full variable domain is GAGVSQSPSNKVTEKGKDVELRCDPISGHTALYWYRQSLGQGLEFLIYFQGNSAPDKSGLPSDRFSAERTGGSVSTLTIQRTQQEDSAVYLCASSLGTGMSYGYTFGSGTRLTVV.

Only a few counts were recorded for this clone. The chain has TRBV14 and TRBJ1-1; D is uncertain. CDR3 length: 13 amino acids. The V gene's germline CDR1 is SGHDN and CDR2 FVKESK. V was pared by 0 bases and J by 4 bases, with 6 bases between. For the CDR3, the DNA is TGTGCCAGCAGCCAAGATCGAGCCACTGAAGCTTTCTTT. Its protein is CASSQDRATEAFF.

This chain links TRBV7-2 with TRBJ1-5; possible D gene TRBD1, 5 bases. The CDR3 is 15 residues long. Germline loops: CDR1 SGHTA, CDR2 FQGNSA. Trimming left V 1 base short and J 0 bases short, with 7 bases between. The CDR3 nucleotides read TGTGCCAGCAGCTTAGGACAGAATAGCAATCAGCCCCAGCATTTT. Its translation: CASSLGQNSNQPQHF.

V and J are TRBV7-8 and TRBJ2-7; 9 bases are shared with TRBD1. Looked up from germline, CDR1 is SGHVS and CDR2 is FQNEAQ. Unmatched junction bases numbered 8, after V lost 3 bases and J lost 5 bases. The CDR3 runs 15 residues. The CDR3 coding sequence is TGTGCCAGCAGCTTGAGGGCGGGGACAGGGAACGAGCAGTACTTC. It translates to CASSLRAGTGNEQYF.

The V call is TRBV7-9, the J call TRBJ2-7, with D possibly matching TRBD1 (6 bases). Germline CDR1 is SEHNR and CDR2 is FQNEAQ (reference sequence). V was shortened by 1 base and J by 3 bases, with 13 bases between the two germline ends. The CDR3 spans 15 residues. In DNA form, the CDR3 reads TGTGCCAGCAGCTTAGGGCGGACAGAGCTCTACGAGCAGTACTTC. Its protein product is CASSLGRTELYEQYF. Full variable domain (missing parts from reference TRBV7-9 and TRBJ2-7): DTGVSQNPRHKITKRGQNVTFRCDPISEHNRLYWYRQTLGQGPEFLTYFQNEAQLEKSRLLSDRFSAERPKGSFSTLEIQRTEQGDSAMYLCASSLGRTELYEQYFGPGTRLTVT.